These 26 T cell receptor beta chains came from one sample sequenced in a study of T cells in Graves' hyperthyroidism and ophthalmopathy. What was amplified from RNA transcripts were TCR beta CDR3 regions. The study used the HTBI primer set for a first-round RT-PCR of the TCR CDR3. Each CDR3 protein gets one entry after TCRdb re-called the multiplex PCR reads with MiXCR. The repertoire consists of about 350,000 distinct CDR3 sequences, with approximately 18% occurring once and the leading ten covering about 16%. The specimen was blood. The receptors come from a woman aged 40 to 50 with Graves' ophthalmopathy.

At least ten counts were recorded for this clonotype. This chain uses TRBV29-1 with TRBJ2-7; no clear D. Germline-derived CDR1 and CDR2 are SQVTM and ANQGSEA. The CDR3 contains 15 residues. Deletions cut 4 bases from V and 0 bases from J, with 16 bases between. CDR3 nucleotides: TGCAGCGTTGTGGGCCAAGTCTTTAGCTCCTACGAGCAGTACTTC. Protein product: CSVVGQVFSSYEQYF.

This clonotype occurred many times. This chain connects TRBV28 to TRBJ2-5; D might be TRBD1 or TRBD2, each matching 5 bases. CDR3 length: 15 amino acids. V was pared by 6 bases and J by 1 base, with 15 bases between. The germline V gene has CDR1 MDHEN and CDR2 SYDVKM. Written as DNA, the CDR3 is TGTGCCAGCAGCACCTCGTGGGGGATCCAAGAGACCCAGTACTTC. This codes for CASSTSWGIQETQYF.

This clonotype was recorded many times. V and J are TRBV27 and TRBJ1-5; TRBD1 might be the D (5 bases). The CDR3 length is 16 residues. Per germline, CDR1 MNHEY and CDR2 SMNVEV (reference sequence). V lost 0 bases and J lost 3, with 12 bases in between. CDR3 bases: TGTGCCAGCAGTTTATCAAGGGGCGATGTCAATCAGCCCCAGCATTTT. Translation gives CASSLSRGDVNQPQHF.

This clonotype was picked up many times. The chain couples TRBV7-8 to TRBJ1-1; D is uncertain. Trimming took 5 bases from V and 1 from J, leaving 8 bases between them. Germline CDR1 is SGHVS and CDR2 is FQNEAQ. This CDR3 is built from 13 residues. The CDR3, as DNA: TGTGCCAGCAGCCACCCCTCGAACACTGAAGCTTTCTTT. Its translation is CASSHPSNTEAFF.

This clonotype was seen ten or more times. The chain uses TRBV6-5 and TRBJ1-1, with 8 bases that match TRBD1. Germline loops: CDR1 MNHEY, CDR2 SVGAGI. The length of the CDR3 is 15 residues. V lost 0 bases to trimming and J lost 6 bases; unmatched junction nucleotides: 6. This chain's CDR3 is CASSYSSGGTPEAFF. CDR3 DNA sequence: TGTGCCAGCAGTTACTCTTCAGGGGGCACGCCTGAAGCTTTCTTT.

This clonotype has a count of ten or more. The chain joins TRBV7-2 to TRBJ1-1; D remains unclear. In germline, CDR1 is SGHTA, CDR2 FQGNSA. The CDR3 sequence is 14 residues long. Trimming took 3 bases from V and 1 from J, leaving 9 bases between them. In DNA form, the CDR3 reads TGTGCCAGCAGCTTTGGACCTTGGAACACTGAAGCTTTCTTT. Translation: CASSFGPWNTEAFF.

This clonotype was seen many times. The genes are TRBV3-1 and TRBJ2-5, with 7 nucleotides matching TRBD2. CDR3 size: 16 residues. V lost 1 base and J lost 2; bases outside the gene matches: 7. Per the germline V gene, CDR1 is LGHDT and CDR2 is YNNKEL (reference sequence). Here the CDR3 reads CASSQGRGRGQETQYF. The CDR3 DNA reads TGTGCCAGCAGCCAAGGTCGGGGGAGGGGACAAGAGACCCAGTACTTC.

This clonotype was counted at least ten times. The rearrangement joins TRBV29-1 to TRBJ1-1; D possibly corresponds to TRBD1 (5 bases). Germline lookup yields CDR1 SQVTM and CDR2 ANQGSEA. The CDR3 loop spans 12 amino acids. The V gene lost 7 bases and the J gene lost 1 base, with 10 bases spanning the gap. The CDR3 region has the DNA TGCAGCGGGGGACGGTCGAACACTGAAGCTTTCTTT. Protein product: CSGGRSNTEAFF.

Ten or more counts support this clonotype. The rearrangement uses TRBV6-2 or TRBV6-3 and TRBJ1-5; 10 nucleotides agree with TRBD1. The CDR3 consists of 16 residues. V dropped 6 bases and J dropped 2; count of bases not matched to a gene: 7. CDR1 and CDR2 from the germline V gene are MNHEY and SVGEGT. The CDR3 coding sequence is TGTGCCAGCAGCCCCTACGGACAGGGGGGCAATCAGCCCCAGCATTTT. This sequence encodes CASSPYGQGGNQPQHF.

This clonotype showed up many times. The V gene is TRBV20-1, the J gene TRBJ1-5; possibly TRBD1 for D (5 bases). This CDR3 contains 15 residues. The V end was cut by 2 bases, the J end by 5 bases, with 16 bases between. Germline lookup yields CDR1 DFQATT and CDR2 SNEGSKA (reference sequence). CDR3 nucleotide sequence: TGCAGTGCTAGACCCGGGGCCGCCGCGCATCAGCCCCAGCATTTT. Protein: CSARPGAAAHQPQHF.

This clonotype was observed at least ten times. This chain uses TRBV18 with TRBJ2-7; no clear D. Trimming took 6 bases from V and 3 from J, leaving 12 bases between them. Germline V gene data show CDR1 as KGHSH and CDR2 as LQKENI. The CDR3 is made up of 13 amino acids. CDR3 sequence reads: CASSGRLSYEQYF. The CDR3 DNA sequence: TGTGCCAGCTCGGGTAGACTGAGCTACGAGCAGTACTTC. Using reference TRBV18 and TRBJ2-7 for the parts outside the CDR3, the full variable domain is NAGVMQNPRHLVRRRGQEARLRCSPMKGHSHVYWYRQLPEEGLKFMVYLQKENIIDESGMPKERFSAEFPKEGPSILRIQQVVRGDSAAYFCASSGRLSYEQYFGPGTRLTVT.

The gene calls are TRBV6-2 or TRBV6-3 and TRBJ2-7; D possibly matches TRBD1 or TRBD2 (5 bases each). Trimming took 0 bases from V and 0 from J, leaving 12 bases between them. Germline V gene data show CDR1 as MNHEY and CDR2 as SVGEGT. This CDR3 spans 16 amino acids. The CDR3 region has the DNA TGTGCCAGCAGTTACTCCCCACAGGACTCCTCCTACGAGCAGTACTTC. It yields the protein CASSYSPQDSSYEQYF.

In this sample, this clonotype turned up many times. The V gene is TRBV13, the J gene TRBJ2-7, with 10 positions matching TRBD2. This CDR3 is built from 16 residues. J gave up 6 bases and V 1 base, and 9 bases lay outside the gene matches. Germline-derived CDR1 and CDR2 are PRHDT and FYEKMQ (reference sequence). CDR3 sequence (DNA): TGTGCCAGCAGCTTAGCCCCTGGACTAGCGGTTTCCGAGCAGTACTTC. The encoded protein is CASSLAPGLAVSEQYF.

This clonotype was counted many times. DNA for the CDR3: TGTGCCAGCAGTTTATCGCGGGGGGGCTACGAGCAGTACTTC. Its protein product is CASSLSRGGYEQYF. The rearrangement joins TRBV27 to TRBJ2-7, with 9 bases aligning to TRBD2. Germline-derived CDR1 and CDR2 are MNHEY and SMNVEV (reference sequence). This CDR3 comprises 14 residues. Trimming cost V 0 bases and J 3 bases; bases outside gene matches: 0.

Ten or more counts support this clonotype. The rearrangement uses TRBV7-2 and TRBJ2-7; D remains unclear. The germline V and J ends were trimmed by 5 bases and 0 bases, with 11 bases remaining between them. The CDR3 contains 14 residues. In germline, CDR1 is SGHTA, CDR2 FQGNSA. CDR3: CASSPRDTSYEQYF. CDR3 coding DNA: TGTGCCAGCAGCCCGAGAGACACCTCCTACGAGCAGTACTTC.

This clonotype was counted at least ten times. The CDR3 coding sequence is TGTGCCAGCAGTCCCCCTTCTTTACGGGGCACCGGGGAGCTGTTTTTT. Its protein product is CASSPPSLRGTGELFF. The chain joins TRBV6-2 or TRBV6-3 to TRBJ2-2, with D possibly being TRBD2 (5 bases). Germline V gives CDR1 MNHEY, CDR2 SVGEGT. The CDR3 is made up of 16 amino acids. The ends were cut back, 5 bases at V and 4 bases at J, with 17 bases in the middle.

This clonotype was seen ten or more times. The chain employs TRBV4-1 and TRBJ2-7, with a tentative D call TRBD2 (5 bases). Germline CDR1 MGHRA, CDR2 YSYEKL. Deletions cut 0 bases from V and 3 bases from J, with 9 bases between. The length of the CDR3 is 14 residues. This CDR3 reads CASSQDWGVYEQYF. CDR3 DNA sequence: TGCGCCAGCAGCCAAGACTGGGGAGTCTACGAGCAGTACTTC.

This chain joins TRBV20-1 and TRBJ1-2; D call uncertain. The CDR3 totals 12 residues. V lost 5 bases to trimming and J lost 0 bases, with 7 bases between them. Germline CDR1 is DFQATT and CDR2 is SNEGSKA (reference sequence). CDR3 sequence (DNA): TGCAGTGCTTTCTTAGCTAACTATGGCTACACCTTC. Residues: CSAFLANYGYTF.

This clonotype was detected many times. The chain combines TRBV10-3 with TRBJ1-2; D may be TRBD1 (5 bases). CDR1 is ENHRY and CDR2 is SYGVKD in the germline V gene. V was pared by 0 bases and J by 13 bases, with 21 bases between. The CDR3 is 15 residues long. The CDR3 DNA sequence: TGTGCCATCAGTGAGTCGACGAATCGGGGGGACTCTCGCACCTTC. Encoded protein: CAISESTNRGDSRTF.

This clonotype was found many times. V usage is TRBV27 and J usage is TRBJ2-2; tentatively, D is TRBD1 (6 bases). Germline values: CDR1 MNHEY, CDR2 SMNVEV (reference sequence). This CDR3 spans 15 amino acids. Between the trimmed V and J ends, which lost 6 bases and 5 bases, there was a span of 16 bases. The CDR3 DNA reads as TGTGCCAGCAGAAAACTCGACAGGCCAACCGGGGAGCTGTTTTTT. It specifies CASRKLDRPTGELFF.

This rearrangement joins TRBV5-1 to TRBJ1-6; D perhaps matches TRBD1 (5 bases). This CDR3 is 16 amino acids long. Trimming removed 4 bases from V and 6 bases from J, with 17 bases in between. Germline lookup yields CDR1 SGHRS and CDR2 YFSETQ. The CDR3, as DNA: TGCGCCAGCAGCGTCCAGGGCCATACGAGTAATTCACCCCTCCACTTT. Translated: CASSVQGHTSNSPLHF.

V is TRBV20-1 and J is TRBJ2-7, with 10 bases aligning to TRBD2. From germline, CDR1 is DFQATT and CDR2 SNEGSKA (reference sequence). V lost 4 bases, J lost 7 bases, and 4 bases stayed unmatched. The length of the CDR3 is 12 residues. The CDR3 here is CSATGLAREQYF. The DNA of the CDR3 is TGCAGTGCTACGGGACTAGCGCGTGAGCAGTACTTC.

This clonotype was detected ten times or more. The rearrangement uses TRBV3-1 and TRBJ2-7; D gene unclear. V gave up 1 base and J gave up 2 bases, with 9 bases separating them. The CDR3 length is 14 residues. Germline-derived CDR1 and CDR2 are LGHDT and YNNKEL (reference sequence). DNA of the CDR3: TGTGCCAGCAGCCAAGTTTCCGGTACCTACGAGCAGTACTTC. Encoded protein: CASSQVSGTYEQYF.

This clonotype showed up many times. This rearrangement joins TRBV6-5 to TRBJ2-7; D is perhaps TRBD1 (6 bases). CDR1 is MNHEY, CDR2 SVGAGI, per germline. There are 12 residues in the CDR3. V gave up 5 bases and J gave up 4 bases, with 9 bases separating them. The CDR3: CASSTGLYEQYF. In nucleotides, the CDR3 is TGTGCCAGCAGTACAGGGTTGTACGAGCAGTACTTC.

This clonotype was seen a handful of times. CDR3 sequence: CASSSYGTTYEQYF. The CDR3 nucleotides are TGTGCCAGCAGTAGCTACGGGACAACCTACGAGCAGTACTTC. The rearrangement links TRBV6-2 or TRBV6-3 to TRBJ2-7, with D possibly matching TRBD1 (6 bases). The CDR3 contains 14 residues. Per germline, CDR1 MNHEY and CDR2 SVGEGT. The V gene lost 5 bases and the J gene lost 2 bases, with 13 bases spanning the gap.

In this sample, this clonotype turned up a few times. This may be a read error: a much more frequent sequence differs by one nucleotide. The CDR3 reads CIAVNRGEGYQPQHF. CDR3 nucleotides: TGCATTGCCGTTAACAGGGGAGAAGGATATCAGCCCCAGCATTTT. The genes are TRBV20-1 and TRBJ1-5; 7 bases fit TRBD1. The CDR3 contains 15 residues. Germline V gene sequence: CDR1 DFQATT, CDR2 SNEGSKA (reference sequence).